This T cell receptor (beta chain) was recorded in a study of cytomegalovirus exposure and HLA in healthy donors. PCR amplification relied on 60 Vbeta primers (plus 13 Jbeta primers). Source study methods: Around 10 million shared chains were among approximately 80 million unique TCR beta chains counted in a later analysis. Data came from immunoSEQ multiplex PCR; TCRdb stores just in-frame clones and leaves some out. That table gives V, J and clone size, and the DNA gave D and trimming. The sample has some 150,000 clones, 55% to 75% seen once. Turning to this clone: The antigen remains unidentified.

CDR3 length: 14 residues. With V trimmed by 6 bases and J by 2 bases, 5 bases remained unmatched. Germline V gene sequence: CDR1 SNHLY, CDR2 FYNNEI. General study points: Association of a missense DCLRE1C variant with TCR beta V- and J-gene trimming was reported in a later analysis. Overall, approximately 150 TCR beta chains were annotated as cytomegalovirus-associated.

The specimen was PBMCs. This chain uses TRBV2 with TRBJ2-3; 7 bases are a match to TRBD2. The TCR was taken from a human donor in good health. The CDR3 region is CASRERGPTDTQYF. The CDR3 DNA is TGTGCCAGCAGGGAGCGGGGCCCCACAGATACGCAGTATTTT.